The table lists the clone carrying this T cell receptor (beta chain) with a few counts. As yet, its antigen is unknown. A read error may account for a junction end that differs from germline. The data originate from a study of molecular identifiers for immune sequencing clone quantification. General study findings and limits: More than 97% of effector molecules, versus under 1% of naive-cell molecules, belonged to clones above 20 RNA copies.

Construction of naive CD8 libraries employed about 19,000 to 1,000,000 sorted cells together with 10%, 30% or 50% RNA. Sorting isolated naive CD8 T cells as CD8+CD4-CCR7+CD45RA+ events. Methods described previously, with TCR primers listed, were used for bulk TCR libraries. TCRdb re-derived calls from the PCR reads in MiXCR, one entry per CDR3 protein. The sample consists of under 600,000 distinct CDR3 sequences, around a fifth of them appearing once. Germline CDR1 is SGHKS and CDR2 is YYEKEE (reference sequence). CDR3 length: 15 residues. This chain uses TRBV5-5 with TRBJ2-7; no reliable D call. This receptor was obtained from a human donor in good health. Some libraries in this study had Jurkat cell RNA spiked in. The source material was naive CD8+ T cells from blood, with Jurkat cell RNA spiked in. The subset here: FACS-sorted CD8+CD4-CCR7+CD45RA+ naive T cells. The CDR3 DNA follows: TGTGCCAGCAGCTTCGGACGGGTTCTCTCCGACGAGCAGTACTTC. Protein sequence: CASSFGRVLSDEQYF. The whole variable domain, filled in from reference TRBV5-5 and TRBJ2-7, reads DAGVTQSPTHLIKTRGQQVTLRCSPISGHKSVSWYQQVLGQGPQFIFQYYEKEERGRGNFPDRFSARQFPNYSSELNVNALLLGDSALYLCASSFGRVLSDEQYFGPGTRLTVT.